The sequence of this TCR beta chain was determined in a study of T cell responses to AZD1222 COVID-19 vaccine. General study findings and limits: Reportedly, close to half of spike-specific TCRs are directed against unmutated variant regions.

This table comes from immunoSEQ multiplex PCR, and its TCRdb copy is limited to in-frame clones, with some not included. The sample carries about 93,000 clones, roughly 90% recorded once. Between the trimmed V and J ends, which lost 0 bases and 1 base, there was a span of 12 bases. Germline CDR1 is MNHEY and CDR2 is SVGAGI. The CDR3 totals 16 residues. In the case of this clone: As yet, its antigen is unknown.

This material consisted of peripheral blood, taken on day 0 of MenACWY control vaccination. V and J are TRBV6-5 and TRBJ1-1; a possible D gene is TRBD1 (6 bases). The sequence came from an adult in good health. The CDR3 sequence: CASSYSFRTANTEAFF. The CDR3 coding sequence is TGTGCCAGCAGTTACTCGTTTCGGACAGCGAACACTGAAGCTTTCTTT.